The TCR beta chain under discussion was sequenced for a study of beta chain features in type 1 diabetes. Every donor provided one heparinised blood draw, which averaged around 110 mL. Whole-study findings and limits: For Type 1 diabetes patients, all four CD4+ subsets carried TCRB CDR3s that were moderately but significantly shorter.

Per germline, CDR1 SNHLY and CDR2 FYNNEI. J was trimmed by 3 bases and V by 6 bases; bases with no gene match: 5. This CDR3 spans 15 amino acids. The authors reverse transcribed all of the isolated RNA, so sequencing captured expressed TCRB transcripts. Sequencing was performed with immunoSEQ multiplex PCR; in TCRdb, only in-frame clones are kept and a portion is missing. Of about 120,000 clones in the sample, roughly 15% were seen once. This clone came up a few times. Its antigen is not identified. The receptor was isolated from a man aged 25 to 45 with type 1 diabetes. The rearrangement links TRBV2 to TRBJ1-5; TRBD1 aligns across 10 bases. Material: central memory CD4+ T cells from blood. The CDR3 DNA reads as TGTGCCAGCAGCGGACAGGGGGACCTCAATCAGCCCCAGCATTTT. Translated: CASSGQGDLNQPQHF. The full variable domain, with the rest looked up from reference TRBV2 and TRBJ1-5, is EPEVTQTPSHQVTQMGQEVILRCVPISNHLYFYWYRQILGQKVEFLVSFYNNEISEKSEIFDDQFSVERPDGSNFTLKIRSTKLEDSAMYFCASSGQGDLNQPQHFGDGTRLSIL.